The clone carrying this T cell receptor (beta chain) has more than one count but fewer than ten. TCRdb redid the calling of the RT-PCR reads with MiXCR, one entry per CDR3 protein. The sample shows more than 550,000 distinct CDR3 sequences, approximately 12% of them seen only once. V shed 6 bases, J shed 1 base, and the junction held 18 bases outside the gene matches. Per germline, CDR1 SNHLY and CDR2 FYNNEI. The CDR3 is made up of 19 amino acids. The sample is drawn from a study of response to subunit inactivated influenza vaccine. The receptor was isolated from a man over 45 who received an inactivated influenza vaccine. This chain uses TRBV2 with TRBJ2-3; 8 bases line up with TRBD2. Sequences were derived from PBMCs from blood, sampled on the day of vaccination. CDR3 nucleotide sequence: TGTGCCAGCAGCTTTTTGATTTCGCGGGGGGCCCTAGGCACAGATACGCAGTATTTT. This translates into CASSFLISRGALGTDTQYF.